The sequence of this TCR beta chain was determined in a study of blood T cells in healthy people across ages. Combining a sample-barcoded 5' primer with a J-beta primer mix, a second PCR ran for roughly 7 to 12 cycles. TCRdb independently ran MiXCR on the 5' RACE reads; one entry per CDR3 protein. The sample yields about 1,400,000 distinct CDR3 sequences, almost 60% seen once. Points on this clonotype: What it binds is not known.

The individuals who served as donors were healthy Caucasians living in Russia, aged about 6 to 95. V gave up 5 bases and J gave up 3 bases, with 7 bases separating them. Germline lookup yields CDR1 SQVTM and CDR2 ANQGSEA. This CDR3 has 11 residues. Study conclusions and caveats: Versus aged donors, long-lived donors had higher diversity and more naive CD4+ cells. CMV status of donors was unknown, possibly confounding expanded clonotype changes.

The specimen was blood. The V gene is TRBV29-1, the J gene TRBJ1-1; tentative D call: TRBD1 (5 bases). This TCR was recovered from a man between 18 and 29 years old in good health. The CDR3 region is CSVRDHTEAFF. CDR3 DNA sequence: TGCAGCGTTAGGGACCACACTGAAGCTTTCTTT.